This T cell receptor (beta chain) was identified during a study of identical twins. Study-wide points: The study found that models underestimated out-of-frame TCR alpha sharing in monozygotic twins.

TCRdb re-analysed the 5' RACE reads in MiXCR, keeping a single row per CDR3 protein. The table includes 350,000 to 500,000 distinct CDR3 sequences, roughly 20% detected once. The germline V gene has CDR1 MNHEY and CDR2 SVGAGI. V was cut by 0 bases and J by 5 bases, with 13 bases left in between. This CDR3 region has 15 residues. This clonotype has just a few counts. Its antigen is still unknown. The receptor was isolated from a man between 50 and 59 years old in good health. V is TRBV6-5 and J is TRBJ2-5; the D gene is possibly TRBD2 (5 bases). Sequenced material: naive T cells sorted from blood. CDR3 nucleotide sequence: TGTGCCAGCAGTTACTCGACTCTAGCTAGGGAGACCCAGTACTTC. It is translated as CASSYSTLARETQYF.